The T cell receptor beta chain described here comes from a study of identical twins. TCRdb reanalysed the 5' RACE reads using MiXCR and keeps one entry per CDR3 protein. The table lists approximately 890,000 distinct CDR3 sequences, about 12% of them singletons. V lost 2 bases and J lost 1, with 12 bases in between. The CDR3 covers 15 residues. Germline CDR1 and CDR2: LGHNT and FRNRAP. Another study also made use of these data, one on yellow fever vaccine responses in identical twins.

This sequence originates from a woman under 30 in good health. The sequenced sample was PBMCs. V gene TRBV12-5 combines with J gene TRBJ2-7, with D tentatively TRBD1 (6 bases). CDR3 bases: TGTGCTAGTGGTTTGACCTCGACAGGTTCCTACGAGCAGTACTTC. Translation gives CASGLTSTGSYEQYF.